One T cell receptor (beta chain) is described in this entry. Sequenced by immunoSEQ multiplex PCR; TCRdb stores in-frame clones only, minus some. Seen here are roughly 89,000 clones, 90% to 95% observed once, and the top ten hold less than 2%. This entry belongs to a study of T cell changes during pregnancy in multiple sclerosis. CDR1 is SNHLY, CDR2 FYNNEI, per germline. The CDR3 extends over 15 amino acids. Losses at the gene ends were 7 bases for V and 5 bases for J; bases not matched to a gene: 5. The chain joins TRBV2 to TRBJ2-2; TRBD2 agrees at 12 bases. This specimen consisted of peripheral blood, obtained after pregnancy. The source is a female donor in good health, enrolled as a control in a pregnancy study. CDR3 nucleotide sequence: TGTGCCAGCATCCCCGGGACTAGCGGGACCGGGGAGCTGTTTTTT. Translating it yields CASIPGTSGTGELFF.